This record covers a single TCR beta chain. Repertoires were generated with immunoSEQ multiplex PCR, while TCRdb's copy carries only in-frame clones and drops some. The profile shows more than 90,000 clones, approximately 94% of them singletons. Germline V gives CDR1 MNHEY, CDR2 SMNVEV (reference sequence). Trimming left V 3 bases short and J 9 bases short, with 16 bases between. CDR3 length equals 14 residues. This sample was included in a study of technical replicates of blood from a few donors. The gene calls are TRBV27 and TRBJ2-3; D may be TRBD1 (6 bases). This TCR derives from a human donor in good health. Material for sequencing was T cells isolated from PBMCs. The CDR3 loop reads CASSFWQGSDTQYF. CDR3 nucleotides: TGTGCCAGCAGTTTTTGGCAGGGGAGCGACACGCAGTATTTT.